This T cell receptor (beta chain) was observed in a study of OX40 agonist ivuxolimab in advanced cancers. The overall study: Those treated in dose escalation had hepatocellular carcinoma, melanoma, renal cell cancer or head and neck cancer.

The germline V gene encodes CDR1 GTSNPN and CDR2 SVGIG (reference sequence). V was shortened by 6 bases and J by 4 bases, with 18 bases between the two germline ends. CDR3 length equals 15 residues. This table comes from immunoSEQ multiplex PCR, and its TCRdb copy is limited to in-frame clones, with some not included. The sample has under 85,000 clones; more than 75% are singletons. The starting material was CD4+ or CD8+ T cells sorted from blood, obtained in a trial of the OX40 agonist ivuxolimab. This rearrangement joins TRBV30 to TRBJ1-4; unclear D gene. The receptor was derived from an adult with an advanced solid tumor such as melanoma, head and neck, liver or kidney cancer. CDR3 sequence reads: CACPLRAAINEKLFF. The CDR3, as DNA: TGTGCCTGTCCTCTGCGGGCAGCCATTAATGAAAAACTGTTTTTT.